This T cell receptor (beta chain) is from a study of shared clonotypes between healthy human individuals. This clone was detected only a few times. Its antigen remains unknown. The healthy adult donors were HIV-negative and reported no recent acute infections or vaccinations. About 84 million PBMCs supplied genomic DNA for unsorted samples. CDR3 length: 16 residues. V lost 0 bases, J lost 1 base, and 3 bases stayed unmatched. From germline, CDR1 is MGHRA and CDR2 YSYEKL. Study conclusions and caveats: The sampled material consisted only of blood, and tissue repertoires are likely to differ.

Genomic DNA (from each subset) was split evenly across several immunoSEQ plates. TCRdb's table, derived via immunoSEQ multiplex PCR, lists solely in-frame clones and lacks some. In the table there are 100,000 or so clones, more than 45% of which are singletons. Sequenced material: PBMCs. This chain joins TRBV4-1 and TRBJ2-1, with TRBD2 identical over 7 bases. The clonotype originates from a woman aged 40 to 50 in good health. Some clones in this sample may be carry-over from other donors' samples. This chain's CDR3 is CASSQDRAGSYNEQFF. CDR3 DNA: TGCGCCAGCAGCCAAGACCGAGCGGGATCCTACAATGAGCAGTTCTTC.